Detailed here is one T cell receptor (beta chain). The CDR3 runs 13 residues. Germline lookup yields CDR1 DFQATT and CDR2 SNEGSKA (reference sequence). V gave up 4 bases and J gave up 7 bases, with 14 bases separating them. The data are from a study of human T cells and chemical hapten exposure. TCRdb re-called the RACE reads with MiXCR, one entry per CDR3 protein. The sample carries about 84,000 distinct CDR3 sequences, about a tenth recorded once. Time point of the sample: patch test 3, about 24 weeks after DPC sensitization. As for treatment: therapeutic diphenylcyclopropenone sensitization with weekly scalp DPC.

The source is a woman between 45 and 65 years old with alopecia areata. Some clones in this sample may be carry-over from other donors' samples. V gene TRBV20-1 combines with J gene TRBJ2-1; tentative D call: TRBD2 (6 bases). The sequencing used whole blood, collected in connection with sensitization to the hapten diphenylcyclopropenone (DPC). CDR3 bases: TGCAGTGCTAACCTAGCGTTCGGGAATGAGCAGTTCTTC. Translating it yields CSANLAFGNEQFF.